This note documents a single T cell receptor (beta chain) sequence. Its antigen remains unidentified. A multiplex PCR was run with 60 Vbeta primers and 13 Jbeta primers. Libraries were prepared by immunoSEQ multiplex PCR; TCRdb keeps only in-frame clonotypes and omits some of them. The sample shows around 190,000 clones, roughly four fifths of them seen only once. This sample was taken from a study of cytomegalovirus exposure and HLA in healthy donors. On the study more broadly: HLA-typed donors contributed about 85 million unique TCRs, which were held in an early data release. Out of fewer than 400 genotyped donors, approximately 84% belonged to the Caucasian-associated ancestry cluster.

Study-wide findings and caveats: Across donors, most TCRs were seen rarely, yet some public ones were widespread. A previous analysis found most TCR beta V segments productive roughly 90% or roughly 30% of the time.

This CDR3 has 13 residues. Per germline, CDR1 SGHRS and CDR2 YFSETQ. V was clipped by 6 bases and J by 5 bases; unmatched bases: 5. The receptor was derived from a woman in her thirties in good health and CMV-seropositive. The sample consisted of PBMCs. The chain recombines TRBV5-1 with TRBJ1-1, with 9 bases matching TRBD1. CDR3 bases: TGCGCCAGCAAGGACAGGGGTTGGACTGAAGCTTTCTTT. Protein: CASKDRGWTEAFF.